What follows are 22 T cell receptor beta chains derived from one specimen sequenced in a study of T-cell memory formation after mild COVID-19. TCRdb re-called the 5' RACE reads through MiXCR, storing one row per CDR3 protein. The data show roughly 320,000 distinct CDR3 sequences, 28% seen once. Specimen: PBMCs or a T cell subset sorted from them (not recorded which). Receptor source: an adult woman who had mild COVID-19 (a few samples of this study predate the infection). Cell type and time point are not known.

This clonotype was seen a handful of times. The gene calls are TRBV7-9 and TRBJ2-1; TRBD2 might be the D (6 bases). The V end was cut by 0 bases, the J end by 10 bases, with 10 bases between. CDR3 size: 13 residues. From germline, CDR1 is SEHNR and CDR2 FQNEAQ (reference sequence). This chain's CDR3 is CASSLAGGLEQFF. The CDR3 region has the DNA TGTGCCAGCAGCTTAGCGGGAGGCCTGGAGCAGTTCTTC.

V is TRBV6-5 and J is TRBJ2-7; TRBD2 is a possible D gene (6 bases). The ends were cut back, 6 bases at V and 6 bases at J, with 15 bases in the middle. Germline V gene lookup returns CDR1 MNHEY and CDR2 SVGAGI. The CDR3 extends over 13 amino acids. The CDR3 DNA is TGTGCCAGCAGAGGCGGGGCGGGTAGCGAGCAGTACTTC. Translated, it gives CASRGGAGSEQYF.

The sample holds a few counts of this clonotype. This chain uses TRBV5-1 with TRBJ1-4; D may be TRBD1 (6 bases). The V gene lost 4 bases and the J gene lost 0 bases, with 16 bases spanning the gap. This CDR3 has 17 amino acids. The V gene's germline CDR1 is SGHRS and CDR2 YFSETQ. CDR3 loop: CASSLLGGATTNEKLFF. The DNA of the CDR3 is TGCGCCAGCAGCCTGCTCGGGGGGGCTACAACTAATGAAAAACTGTTTTTT.

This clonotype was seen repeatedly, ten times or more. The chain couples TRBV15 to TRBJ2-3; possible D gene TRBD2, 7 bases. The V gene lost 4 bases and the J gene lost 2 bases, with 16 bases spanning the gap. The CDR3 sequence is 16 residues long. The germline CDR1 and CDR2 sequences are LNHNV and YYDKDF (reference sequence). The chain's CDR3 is CATSKGGGRSTDTQYF. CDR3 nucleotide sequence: TGTGCCACCAGCAAAGGGGGGGGCAGGTCCACAGATACGCAGTATTTT.

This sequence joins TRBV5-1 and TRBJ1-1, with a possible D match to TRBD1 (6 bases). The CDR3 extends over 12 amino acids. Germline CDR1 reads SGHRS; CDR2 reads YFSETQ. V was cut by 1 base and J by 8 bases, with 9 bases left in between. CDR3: CASSLSRGEAFF. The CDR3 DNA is TGCGCCAGCAGCTTGTCCAGGGGAGAAGCTTTCTTT.

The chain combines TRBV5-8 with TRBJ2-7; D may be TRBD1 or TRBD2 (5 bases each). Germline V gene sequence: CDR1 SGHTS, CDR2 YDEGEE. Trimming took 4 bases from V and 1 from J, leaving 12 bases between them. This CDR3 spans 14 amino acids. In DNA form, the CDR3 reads TGTGCCAGCAGCCACGGGGACGATTCCTACGAGCAGTACTTC. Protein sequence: CASSHGDDSYEQYF.

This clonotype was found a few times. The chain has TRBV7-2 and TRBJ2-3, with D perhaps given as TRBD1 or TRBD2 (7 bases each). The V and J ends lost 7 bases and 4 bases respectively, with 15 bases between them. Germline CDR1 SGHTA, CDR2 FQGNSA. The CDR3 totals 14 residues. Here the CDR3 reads CASTQGGDADTQYF. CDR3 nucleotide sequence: TGTGCCAGCACCCAGGGGGGGGACGCAGATACGCAGTATTTT.

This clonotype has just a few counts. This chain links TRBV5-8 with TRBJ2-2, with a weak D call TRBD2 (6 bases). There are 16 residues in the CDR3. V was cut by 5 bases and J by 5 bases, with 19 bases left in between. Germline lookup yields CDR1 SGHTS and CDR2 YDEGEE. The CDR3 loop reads CASRGTPLARTGELFF. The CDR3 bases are TGTGCCAGCAGGGGGACTCCTCTGGCTAGGACCGGGGAGCTGTTTTTT.

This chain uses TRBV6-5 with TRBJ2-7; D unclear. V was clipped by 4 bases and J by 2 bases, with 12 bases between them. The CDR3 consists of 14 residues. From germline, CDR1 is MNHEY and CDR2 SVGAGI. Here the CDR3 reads CASSSISRTYEQYF. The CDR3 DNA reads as TGTGCCAGCAGTTCTATATCTAGGACCTACGAGCAGTACTTC.

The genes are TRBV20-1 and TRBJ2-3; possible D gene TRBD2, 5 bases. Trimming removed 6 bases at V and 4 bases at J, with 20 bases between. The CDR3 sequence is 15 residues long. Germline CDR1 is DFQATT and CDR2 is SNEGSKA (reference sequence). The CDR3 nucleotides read TGCAGTGCCAAACTCATCAGAGGGCTGGCAGATACGCAGTATTTT. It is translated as CSAKLIRGLADTQYF.

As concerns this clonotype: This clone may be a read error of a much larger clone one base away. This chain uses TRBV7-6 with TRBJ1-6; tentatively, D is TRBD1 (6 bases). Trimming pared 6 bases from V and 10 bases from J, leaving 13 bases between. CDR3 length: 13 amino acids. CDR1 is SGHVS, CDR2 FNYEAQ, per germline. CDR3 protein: CASRQQGHSPLHF. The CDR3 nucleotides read TGTGCCAGCAGACAACAGGGTCACTCACCCCTCCACTTT.

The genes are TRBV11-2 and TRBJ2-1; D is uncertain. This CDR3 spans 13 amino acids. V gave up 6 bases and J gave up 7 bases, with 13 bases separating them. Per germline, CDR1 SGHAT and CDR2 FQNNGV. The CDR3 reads CASRLAAGNEQFF. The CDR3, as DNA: TGTGCCAGCAGACTGGCGGCCGGGAATGAGCAGTTCTTC.

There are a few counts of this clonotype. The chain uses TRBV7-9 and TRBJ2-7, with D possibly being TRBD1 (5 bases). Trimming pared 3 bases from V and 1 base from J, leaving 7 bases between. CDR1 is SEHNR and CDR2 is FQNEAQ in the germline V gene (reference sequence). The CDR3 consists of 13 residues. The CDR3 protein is CASSFQGSYEQYF. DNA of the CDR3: TGTGCCAGCAGCTTCCAGGGTTCCTACGAGCAGTACTTC. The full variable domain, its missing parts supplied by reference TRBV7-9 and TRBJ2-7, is DTGVSQNPRHKITKRGQNVTFRCDPISEHNRLYWYRQTLGQGPEFLTYFQNEAQLEKSRLLSDRFSAERPKGSFSTLEIQRTEQGDSAMYLCASSFQGSYEQYFGPGTRLTVT.

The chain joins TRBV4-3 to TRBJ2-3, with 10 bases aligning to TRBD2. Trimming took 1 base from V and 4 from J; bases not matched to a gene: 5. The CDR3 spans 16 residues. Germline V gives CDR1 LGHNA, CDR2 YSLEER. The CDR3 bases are TGCGCCAGCAGCCAAGGTACTAGCGGGGTAGCAGATACGCAGTATTTT. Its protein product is CASSQGTSGVADTQYF.

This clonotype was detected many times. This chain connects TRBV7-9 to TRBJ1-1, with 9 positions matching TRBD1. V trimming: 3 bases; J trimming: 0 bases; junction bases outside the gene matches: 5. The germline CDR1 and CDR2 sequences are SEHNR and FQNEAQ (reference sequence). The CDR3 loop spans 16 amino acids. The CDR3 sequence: CASSLGTGPVNTEAFF. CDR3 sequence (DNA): TGTGCCAGCAGCTTGGGGACAGGGCCTGTGAACACTGAAGCTTTCTTT.

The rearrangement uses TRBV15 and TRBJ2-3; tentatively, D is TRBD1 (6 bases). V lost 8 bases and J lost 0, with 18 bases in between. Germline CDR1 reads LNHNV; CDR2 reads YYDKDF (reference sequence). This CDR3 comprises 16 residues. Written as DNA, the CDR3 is TGTGCCACCTCAAGGGGGTCTAGCCCTAGCACAGATACGCAGTATTTT. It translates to CATSRGSSPSTDTQYF.

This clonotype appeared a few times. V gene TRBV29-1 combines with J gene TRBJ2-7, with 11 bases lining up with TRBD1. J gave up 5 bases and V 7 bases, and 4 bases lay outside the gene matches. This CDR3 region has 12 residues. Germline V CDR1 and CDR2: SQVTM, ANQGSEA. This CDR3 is CSGGQGVNEQYF. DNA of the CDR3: TGCAGCGGGGGACAGGGGGTAAACGAGCAGTACTTC.

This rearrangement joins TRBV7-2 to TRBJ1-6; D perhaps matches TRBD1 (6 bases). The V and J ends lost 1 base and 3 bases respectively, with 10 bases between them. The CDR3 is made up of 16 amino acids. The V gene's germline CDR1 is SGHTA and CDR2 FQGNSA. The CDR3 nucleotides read TGTGCCAGCAGCTTAGAAGGGGGATTCTATAATTCACCCCTCCACTTT. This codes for CASSLEGGFYNSPLHF.

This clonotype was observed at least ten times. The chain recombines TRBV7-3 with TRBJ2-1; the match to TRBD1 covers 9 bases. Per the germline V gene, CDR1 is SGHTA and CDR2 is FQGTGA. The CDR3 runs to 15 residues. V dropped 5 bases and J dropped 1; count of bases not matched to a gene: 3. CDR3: CASSPDRGSYNEQFF. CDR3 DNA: TGTGCCAGCAGCCCGGACAGGGGTTCCTACAATGAGCAGTTCTTC.

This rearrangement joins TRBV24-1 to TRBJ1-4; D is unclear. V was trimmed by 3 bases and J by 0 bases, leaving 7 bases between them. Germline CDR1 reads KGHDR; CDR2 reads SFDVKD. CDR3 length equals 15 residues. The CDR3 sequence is CATSDPGSTNEKLFF. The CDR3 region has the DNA TGTGCCACCAGTGATCCGGGGTCAACTAATGAAAAACTGTTTTTT.

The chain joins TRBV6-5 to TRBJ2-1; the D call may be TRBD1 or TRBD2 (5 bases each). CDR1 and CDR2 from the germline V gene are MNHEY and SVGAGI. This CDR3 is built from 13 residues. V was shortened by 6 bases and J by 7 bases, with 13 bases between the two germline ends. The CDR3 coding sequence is TGTGCCAGCAGAGGGACCAGGCGGAATGAGCAGTTCTTC. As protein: CASRGTRRNEQFF.

The CDR3 here is CASSGQAGSPETQYF. The DNA of the CDR3 is TGTGCCAGCAGTGGACAGGCTGGCTCTCCAGAGACCCAGTACTTC. V usage is TRBV6-5 and J usage is TRBJ2-5, with 7 bases aligning to TRBD1. Trimming took 5 bases from V and 4 from J; bases not matched to a gene: 10. From germline, CDR1 is MNHEY and CDR2 SVGAGI. This CDR3 has 15 residues.